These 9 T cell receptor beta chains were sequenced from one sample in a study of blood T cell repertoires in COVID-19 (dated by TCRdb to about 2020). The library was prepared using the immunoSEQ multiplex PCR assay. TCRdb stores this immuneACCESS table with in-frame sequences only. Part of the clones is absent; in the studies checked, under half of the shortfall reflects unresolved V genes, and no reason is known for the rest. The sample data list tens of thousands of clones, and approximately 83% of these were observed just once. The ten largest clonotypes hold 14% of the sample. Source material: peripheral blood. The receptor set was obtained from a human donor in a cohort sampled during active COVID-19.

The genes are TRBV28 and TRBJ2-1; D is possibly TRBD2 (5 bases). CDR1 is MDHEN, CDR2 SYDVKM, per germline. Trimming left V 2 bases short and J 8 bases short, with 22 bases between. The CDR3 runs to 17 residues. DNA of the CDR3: TGTGCCAGCAGTTTAATCGGGCCTAGCTCGCCCCAGGATGAGCAGTTCTTC. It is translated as CASSLIGPSSPQDEQFF. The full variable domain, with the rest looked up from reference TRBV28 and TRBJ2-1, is DVKVTQSSRYLVKRTGEKVFLECVQDMDHENMFWYRQDPGLGLRLIYFSYDVKMKEKGDIPEGYSVSREKKERFSLILESASTNQTSMYLCASSLIGPSSPQDEQFFGPGTRLTVL.

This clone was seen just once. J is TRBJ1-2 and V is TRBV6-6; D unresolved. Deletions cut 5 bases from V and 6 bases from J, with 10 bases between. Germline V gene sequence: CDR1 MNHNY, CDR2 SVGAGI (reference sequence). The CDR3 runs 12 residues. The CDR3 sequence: CASSPNMDGYTF. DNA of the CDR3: TGTGCCAGCAGTCCGAACATGGATGGCTACACCTTC.

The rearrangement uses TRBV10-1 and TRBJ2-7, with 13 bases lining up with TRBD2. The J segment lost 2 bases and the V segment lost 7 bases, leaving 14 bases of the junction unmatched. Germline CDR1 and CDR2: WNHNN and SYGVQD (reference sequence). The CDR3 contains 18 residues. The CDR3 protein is CASTRGGLAGSYPYEQYF. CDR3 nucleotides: TGCGCCAGCACCAGGGGGGGACTAGCGGGAAGCTATCCCTACGAGCAGTACTTC.

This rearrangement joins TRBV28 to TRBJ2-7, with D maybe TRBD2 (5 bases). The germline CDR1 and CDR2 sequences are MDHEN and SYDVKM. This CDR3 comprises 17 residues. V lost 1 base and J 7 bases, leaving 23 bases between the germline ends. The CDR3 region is CASSLLPLFHPPGEQYF. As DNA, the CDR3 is TGTGCCAGCAGTTTATTGCCCCTTTTCCATCCACCGGGGGAGCAGTACTTC.

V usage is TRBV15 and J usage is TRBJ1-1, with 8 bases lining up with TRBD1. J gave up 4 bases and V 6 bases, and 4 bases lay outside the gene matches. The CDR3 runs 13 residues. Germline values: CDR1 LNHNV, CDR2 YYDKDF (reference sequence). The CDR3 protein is CATRRQGSTEAFF. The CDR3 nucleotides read TGTGCCACCAGAAGACAGGGGTCCACTGAAGCTTTCTTT.

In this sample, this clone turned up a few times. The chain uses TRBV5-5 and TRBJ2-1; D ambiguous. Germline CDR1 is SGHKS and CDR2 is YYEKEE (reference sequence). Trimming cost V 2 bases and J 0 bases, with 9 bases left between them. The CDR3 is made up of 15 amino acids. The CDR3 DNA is TGTGCCAGCAGCTTCCGGGTAACCTCCTACAATGAGCAGTTCTTC. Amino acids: CASSFRVTSYNEQFF.

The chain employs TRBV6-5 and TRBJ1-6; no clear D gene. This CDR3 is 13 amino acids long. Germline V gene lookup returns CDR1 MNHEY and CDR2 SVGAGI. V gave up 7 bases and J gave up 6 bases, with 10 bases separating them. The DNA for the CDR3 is TGTGCCAGCACGGAGGTGATTAATTCACCCCTCCACTTT. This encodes CASTEVINSPLHF.

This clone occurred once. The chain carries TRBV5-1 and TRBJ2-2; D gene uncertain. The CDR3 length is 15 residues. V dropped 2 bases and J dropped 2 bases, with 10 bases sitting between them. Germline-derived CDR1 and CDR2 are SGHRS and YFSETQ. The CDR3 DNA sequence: TGCGCCAGCAGCTTTAATACAGCTAACACCGGGGAGCTGTTTTTT. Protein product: CASSFNTANTGELFF.

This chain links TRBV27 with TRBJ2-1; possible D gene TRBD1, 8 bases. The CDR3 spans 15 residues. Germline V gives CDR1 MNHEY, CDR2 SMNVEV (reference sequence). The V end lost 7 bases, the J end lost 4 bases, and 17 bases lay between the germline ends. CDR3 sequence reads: CASTLQGGAYNEQFF. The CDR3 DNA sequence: TGTGCCAGCACCCTACAGGGGGGGGCATACAATGAGCAGTTCTTC.